This T cell receptor (beta chain) was recovered during a study of shared clonotypes between healthy human individuals (dated by TCRdb to about 2020). With respect to the entire study: Two women and a few men aged 18 to 49 years were included in the cohort. For each donor, three plates each were used for CD4 naive and CD4 memory, two plates were used for CD8 naive, and one plate was used for CD8 memory. To estimate repertoire size and how much clonotype sharing occurs between individuals, the study deeply sequenced the blood TCR repertoires of about five healthy adults. To increase sequencing depth and limit assay-specific biases, TCR repertoire library preparation and sequencing were carried out by different laboratories using diverse techniques. Between about 0.9 and 8.9 billion PBMCs per donor were obtained by leukapheresis. The paper's findings and limits, for the study overall: Only blood was sampled, and tissue TCR repertoires likely differ from those in blood. Sharing across a handful of donors was observed for around 4.8% of naive CD4, over 3% of naive CD8, over 2% of memory CD4, and around 0.4% of memory CD8 clonotypes. Incomplete sequencing was indicated by rarefaction of sorted-subset datasets, despite the large sequencing depth. The small number of donors limited the genetic and exposure-history diversity represented. Pairwise subsampling led to the expectation that sequencing depth would affect the degree of clonotype sharing among donors. Naive subsets generally had larger estimated clonotype richness than memory subsets. Compared with non-shared clonotypes, the clonotypes found in all four sorted-subset donors had higher generation probabilities.

Using the deep immunoSEQ assay, TCR CDR3 regions were amplified from genomic DNA by multiplex PCR. Genomic DNA extracted from each cell subset was distributed evenly over all wells of several immunoSEQ 96-well plates, and each plate served as one replicate. Each replicate PCR for sorted subsets received roughly 200 ng genomic DNA, equal to 30,000 or so T cell genomes. Purified libraries were quantified with a Qubit 3.0 fluorometer, sized on a Bioanalyzer 2100, and re-quantified with the KAPA Library Quantification kit. Each immunoSEQ 96-well plate was sequenced on its own single-read 150-cycle Illumina NextSeq 550 flow cell. Concerning the study's data processing: Because the immunoSEQ output included only junctional sequences and no quality scores, the filtering could not be the same as the filtering used for full-length reads. To assign V/J genes and CDR3, sequences were annotated using PyIR, a Python wrapper for IgBLAST v1.9, with IMGT germline references. Reads with weak V/J assignments (E-value above 1e-6), missing CDR3, stop codons, out-of-frame junctions, or ambiguous translated residues were removed. V3J clonotypes were defined as sequences sharing an identical inferred V gene, J gene, and CDR3 amino acid sequence. The percentage overlap between two repertoires was calculated by dividing the number of shared unique clonotypes by the size of the smaller repertoire. Three approaches were used to assess repertoire richness: RTK rarefaction, the Chao1 estimator, and Recon v2.1 estimates of unobserved clonotypes. Generation probabilities for all TCRbeta clonotypes obtained by the gDNA method from a handful of donors were computed using OLGA. TCRdb took this table from immuneACCESS and kept in-frame rearrangements with V and J called. Such tables lack part of the clones; where checked against another copy, unresolved V genes explain under half of the gap, and the rest is unexplained. The DNA was the basis for D and trimming; V, J and clone size are from that table. The sample data list around 560,000 clones, and 85% to 95% of these were observed just once. Clones ranked in the top ten supply 0.11% of the sample.

CD8 naive samples consisted of CD45RO-negative cells that were positively selected for CCR7, yielding a CD45RA+CCR7+ population without TemRA cells. Donors were healthy HIV-negative adults with no recently reported acute infections or vaccinations. Only Caucasian adults living in Nashville, Tennessee, USA were represented among the donors. Blood was obtained by leukapheresis, after which PBMCs were separated by Ficoll-Histopaque density gradient centrifugation and cryopreserved in liquid nitrogen vapor phase. Purity and quantity of every magnetically sorted T cell population were checked by analytical flow cytometry. Genomic DNA was isolated from every sorted fraction and measured by UV absorbance on a Nanodrop 2000c. With respect to this clone: What this receptor recognizes is not known. Within one base of it there is no much larger clone, and no base qualities were kept.

The specimen was naive CD8+ T cells sorted from blood. The sample's cell subset or site label, in plain terms: CD45RA+CCR7+. This TCR derives from a woman in her twenties or thirties in good health.

The DNA sequence reads TGTGCCAGCAGTACAGGGGGCTTCGAGGATGAGCAGTTCTTC. Its protein is CASSTGGFEDEQFF. The V and J segments used are TRBV9 and TRBJ2-1, with TRBD1 matching 9 junction bases. From the cysteine up to the phenylalanine, the CDR3 has a length of 14 residues. Kept here is only the CDR3 DNA, which spans 42 bases and is read in frame from base 1. V is pruned by 5 bases and J by 8 bases, leaving 8 bases of the junction without a gene match. CDR1 and CDR2 were assigned from the germline V gene as SGDLS and YYNGEE.